A selection of T cell receptor beta chains follows, all from one sample in a study of beta chain features in type 1 diabetes. Profiling relied on immunoSEQ multiplex PCR, and the TCRdb table lists in-frame clones only, not all of them. This table holds almost 350,000 clones, 15% to 20% found once. The sample comprised naive CD4+ T cells from blood. These receptors all stem from a woman younger than 30 in good health. CDR3s include the opening cysteine and the closing phenylalanine or tryptophan. Fields, in order: clone size, V gene, J gene, D gene, CDR3 protein, CDR3 DNA. A D gene is named only where the DNA matches it firmly. A row's size may be missing; if present it is once, few, many or a size class.

>few|TRBV7-9|TRBJ2-2|.
CASSPGQNTGELFF
TGTGCCAGCAGCCCGGGACAGAACACCGGGGAGCTGTTTTTT
>.|TRBV30|TRBJ1-2|.
CAWNRDRSGYTF
TGTGCCTGGAACCGGGATCGGAGTGGCTACACCTTC
>.|TRBV18|TRBJ1-1|.
CASLEQVPNTEAFF
TGTGCCAGCTTAGAGCAGGTCCCGAACACTGAAGCTTTCTTT
>.|TRBV11-2|TRBJ2-7|TRBD2
CASSPRTAGAYEQYF
TGTGCCAGCAGCCCGCGTACAGCGGGAGCCTACGAGCAGTACTTC
>.|TRBV15|TRBJ1-2|.
CATSRDREASPGYTF
TGTGCCACCAGCAGAGATCGGGAAGCAAGCCCTGGCTACACCTTC
>.|TRBV7-8|TRBJ2-1|.
CASSLARVVSYNEQFF
TGTGCCAGCAGCTTAGCGCGGGTTGTGTCCTACAATGAGCAGTTCTTC
>.|TRBV29-1|TRBJ2-1|.
CSVEGLGGGEQFF
TGCAGCGTTGAGGGGCTGGGGGGAGGCGAGCAGTTCTTC
>.|TRBV28|TRBJ1-4|.
CASSLNEKLFF
TGTGCCAGCAGCCTTAATGAAAAACTGTTTTTT
>few|TRBV4-2|TRBJ2-3|TRBD2
CASSQDRRLAGGYTQYF
TGTGCCAGCAGCCAAGATAGGCGACTAGCGGGAGGATATACGCAGTATTTT
>.|TRBV19|TRBJ2-7|.
CASSPALRGIRYEQYF
TGTGCCAGTAGTCCAGCTCTGCGCGGGATCAGATACGAGCAGTACTTC
>few|TRBV9|TRBJ1-2|TRBD1
CASSSGTGDYGYTF
TGTGCCAGCAGCTCGGGGACAGGGGACTATGGCTACACCTTC
>few|TRBV7-2|TRBJ2-2|.
CASRLGGATGELFF
TGTGCCAGCAGGTTGGGGGGGGCCACCGGGGAGCTGTTTTTT
>few|TRBV5-1|TRBJ2-2|TRBD1
CASSWRDRGTGELFF
TGCGCCAGCAGCTGGCGGGACAGGGGTACCGGGGAGCTGTTTTTT
>few|TRBV6-1|TRBJ2-7|.
CASTAVTYEQYF
TGTGCCAGCACTGCGGTTACCTACGAGCAGTACTTC
>.|TRBV18|TRBJ1-1|TRBD1
CASSPSRDRGNTEAFF
TGTGCCAGCTCACCCTCAAGGGACAGGGGTAACACTGAAGCTTTCTTT
>few|TRBV7-9|TRBJ2-7|.
CASSLVSGKQYF
TGTGCCAGCAGCTTAGTTTCCGGGAAGCAGTACTTC
>.|TRBV7-9|TRBJ2-2|.
CASSFRQDPGELFF
TGTGCCAGCAGCTTCCGACAGGACCCCGGGGAGCTGTTTTTT
>.|TRBV2|TRBJ1-1|.
CASTLGQSTEAFF
TGTGCCAGCACTCTAGGACAGAGCACTGAAGCTTTCTTT
>.|TRBV5-1|TRBJ1-1|.
CASSLAGYTEAFF
TGCGCCAGCAGCTTAGCAGGATACACTGAAGCTTTCTTT
>few|TRBV7-2|TRBJ2-1|TRBD2
CASSRTRSYEQFF
TGTGCCAGCAGCCGGACTAGATCATATGAGCAGTTCTTC
>.|TRBV6-6|TRBJ1-5|TRBD1
CASSPQGLGQPQHF
TGTGCCAGCAGCCCACAGGGGCTGGGTCAGCCCCAGCATTTT
>few|TRBV4-1|TRBJ2-7|.
CASGFADEQYF
TGCGCCAGCGGCTTTGCGGACGAGCAGTACTTC
>.|TRBV30|TRBJ2-7|TRBD2
CAWERGGHEQYF
TGTGCCTGGGAGCGGGGGGGTCACGAGCAGTACTTC
>few|TRBV7-9|TRBJ2-1|.
CASSLENLRYEQFF
TGTGCCAGCAGCTTAGAAAATCTGCGCTATGAGCAGTTCTTC